The sequence of this T cell receptor (beta chain) was determined in a study of T-cell memory formation after mild COVID-19. Study-wide findings and caveats: Cross-reactive memory seemingly joined, as some responding clones were found in pre-infection memory. Mainly in CM and EM were contracting CD4+ clones; CD8+ were in EMRA.

MiXCR was run by TCRdb on the 5' RACE reads, yielding one entry per CDR3 protein. The data contain about 430,000 distinct CDR3 sequences, roughly a quarter of them singletons. Concerning this clonotype: What it binds is not known.

The CDR3 length is 15 residues. Germline lookup yields CDR1 SGHVS and CDR2 FQNEAQ. Trimming shortened V by 5 bases and J by 7 bases, and 21 bases separated the two germline ends. The sequencing sample was made of PBMCs or a T cell subset sorted from them (not recorded which). The chain couples TRBV7-8 to TRBJ2-7; TRBD2 might be the D (5 bases). The receptor's source is an adult woman who had mild COVID-19 (a few samples of this study predate the infection). Cell type and time point are not known. The CDR3 is CASSLGLPKVGEQYF. The CDR3 DNA reads as TGTGCCAGCAGCCTAGGACTCCCCAAAGTGGGAGAGCAGTACTTC.